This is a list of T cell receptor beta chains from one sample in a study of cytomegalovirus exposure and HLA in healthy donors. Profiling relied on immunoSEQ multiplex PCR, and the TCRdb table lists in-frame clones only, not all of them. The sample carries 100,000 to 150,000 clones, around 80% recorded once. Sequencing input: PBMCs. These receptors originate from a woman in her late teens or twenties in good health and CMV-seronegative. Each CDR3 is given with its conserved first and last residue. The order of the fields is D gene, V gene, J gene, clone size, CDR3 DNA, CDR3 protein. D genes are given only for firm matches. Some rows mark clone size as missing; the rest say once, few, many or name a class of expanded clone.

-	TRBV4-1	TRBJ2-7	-	TGCGCCAGCAGCCAATTAACTAGCTACGAGCAGTACTTC	CASSQLTSYEQYF
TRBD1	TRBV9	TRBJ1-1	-	TGTGCCAGCAGCCTACGACAGGGGTCTGTCACTGAAGCTTTCTTT	CASSLRQGSVTEAFF
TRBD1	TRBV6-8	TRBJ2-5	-	TGTGCCAGCAGTTACTCGAAGAGAAGACAGGGTAGGCCCCGGCAAGAGACCCAGTACTTC	CASSYSKRRQGRPRQETQYF
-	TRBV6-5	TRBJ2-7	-	TGTGCCAGCAGTTACCACGGATCGACGGAGCCCTACGAGCAGTACTTC	CASSYHGSTEPYEQYF
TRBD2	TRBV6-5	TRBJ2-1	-	TGTGCCAGCCGGCGGACTAGCAAAAACAATGAGCAGTTCTTC	CASRRTSKNNEQFF
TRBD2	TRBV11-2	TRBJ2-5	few	TGTGCCAGCAGCTTTACCGGGGGGGAAGAGACCCAGTACTTC	CASSFTGGEETQYF
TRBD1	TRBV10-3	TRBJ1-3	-	TGTGCCACCCAAGACCGGGACAGGGTCCCTGGAAACACCATATATTTT	CATQDRDRVPGNTIYF
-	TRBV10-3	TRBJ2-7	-	TGTGCCATCAGTGGAAGGGGCGAGCAGTACTTC	CAISGRGEQYF
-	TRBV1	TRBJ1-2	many	TGCACCAGCAGCCAGTTTAAGGGGCCTAACGGCTACACCTTC	CTSSQFKGPNGYTF
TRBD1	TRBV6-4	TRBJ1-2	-	TGTGCCAGCAGTGACGGGACAGCGCAAAACTATGGCTACACCTTC	CASSDGTAQNYGYTF
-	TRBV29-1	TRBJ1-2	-	TGCAGCGTTGAAGCCCGCGGCAGCCTTTATGGCTACACCTTC	CSVEARGSLYGYTF
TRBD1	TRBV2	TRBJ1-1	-	TGTGCCAGCAGGGACAGGGAGAGGTCTGAAGCTTTCTTT	CASRDRERSEAFF
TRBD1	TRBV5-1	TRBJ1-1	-	TGCGCCAGCAGCTTAGGGACAGAAAGTCGGGCTTTCTTT	CASSLGTESRAFF
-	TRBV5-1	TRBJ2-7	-	TGCGCCAGCAGCTTGGGTCAGGGACTTTCCTACGAGCAGTACTTC	CASSLGQGLSYEQYF
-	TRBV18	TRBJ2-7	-	TGTGCCAGCTCCCCCAGGGTAGCTGACGAGCAGTACTTC	CASSPRVADEQYF
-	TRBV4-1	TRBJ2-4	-	TGCGCCAGCAGCCAAGATGGCAGGGTCTCTGGCAAAAACATTCAGTACTTC	CASSQDGRVSGKNIQYF
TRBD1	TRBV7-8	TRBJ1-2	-	TGTGCCAGCAGCTTTGCTACTATCGGGACAGCTAACTATGGCTACACCTTC	CASSFATIGTANYGYTF
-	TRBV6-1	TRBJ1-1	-	TGTGCCAGCAGTGAGTTAAGGGGGAACACTGAAGCTTTCTTT	CASSELRGNTEAFF
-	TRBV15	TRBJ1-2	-	TGTGCCACCAGCAGAGATAGGGTGTTCAGGGGATATGGCTACACCTTC	CATSRDRVFRGYGYTF
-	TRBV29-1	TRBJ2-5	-	TGCAGCGTGAGGACTGGAGAGACCCAGTACTTC	CSVRTGETQYF
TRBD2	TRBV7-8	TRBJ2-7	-	TGTGCCAGCAGCCATGGGACTAGCGGGAGGGTTAACTACGAGCAGTACTTC	CASSHGTSGRVNYEQYF
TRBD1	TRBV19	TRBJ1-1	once	TGTGCCAGTAGTAACAACCACTTACAGGGGCTCGCTTTCTTT	CASSNNHLQGLAFF
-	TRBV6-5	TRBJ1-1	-	TGTGCCAGCAGTTCGGGACACATGAACACTGAAGCTTTCTTT	CASSSGHMNTEAFF
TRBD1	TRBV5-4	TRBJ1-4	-	TGTGCCAGCAGCCGGGACAGGGGGCAGGAAAAACTGTTTTTT	CASSRDRGQEKLFF
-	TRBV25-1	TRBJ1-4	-	TGTGCCAGCACGGGGAACTTGCATCGCAATGAAAAACTGTTTTTT	CASTGNLHRNEKLFF
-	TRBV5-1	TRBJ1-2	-	TGCGCCAGCGCCCCGGAGAACCACTATGGCTACACCTTC	CASAPENHYGYTF
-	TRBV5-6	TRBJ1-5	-	TGTGCCAGCAGCCCCCGGGGGGCAGGGGACAATCAGCCCCAGCATTTT	CASSPRGAGDNQPQHF
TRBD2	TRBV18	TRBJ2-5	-	TGTGCCAGCTCACCGTCTAGCGGGAGCGGAGAGACCCAGTACTTC	CASSPSSGSGETQYF
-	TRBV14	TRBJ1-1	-	TGTGCCAGCAGCCTTGGAGGGAACACTGAAGCTTTCTTT	CASSLGGNTEAFF
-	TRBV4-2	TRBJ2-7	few	TGTGCCAGCAGCCAGGGGGAACAGGGTACCTACGAGCAGTACTTC	CASSQGEQGTYEQYF
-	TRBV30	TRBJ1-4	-	TGTGCCTGGAGGGGGGTACAGGGTAGCCAAAAACTGTTTTTT	CAWRGVQGSQKLFF
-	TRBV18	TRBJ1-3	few	TGTGCCAGCTCACCATCGACTCCAGGGGCCGGAGGAAACACCATATATTTT	CASSPSTPGAGGNTIYF
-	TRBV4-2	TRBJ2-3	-	TGTGCCAGCAGCCAAGACGGCGGGGTCACAGATACGCAGTATTTT	CASSQDGGVTDTQYF
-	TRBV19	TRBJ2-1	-	TGTGCCAGTACCCCACCAAACAGGAATGAGCAGTTCTTC	CASTPPNRNEQFF
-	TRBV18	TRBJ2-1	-	TGTGCCAGCCAACGTACTGAGGAGCAGTTCTTC	CASQRTEEQFF
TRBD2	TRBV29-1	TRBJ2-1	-	TGCAGCGTCCAAAAAGCGGGAATCGGCGATGAGCAGTTCTTC	CSVQKAGIGDEQFF
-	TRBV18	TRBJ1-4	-	TGTGCCAGCTCACCAGGTTCCCAGGAACGTGAAAAACTGTTTTTT	CASSPGSQEREKLFF
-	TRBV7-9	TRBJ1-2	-	TGTGCCAGCAGCTTAGGAGAGCGAGACGGCTACACCTTC	CASSLGERDGYTF
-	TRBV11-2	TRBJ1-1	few	TGTGCCAGCAGCTTGGGGGGGCCGAACACTGAAGCTTTCTTT	CASSLGGPNTEAFF
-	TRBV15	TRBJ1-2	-	TGTGCCACCAGCAGACCCAAAAGAGGAGAGACGGGCTATGGCTACACCTTC	CATSRPKRGETGYGYTF
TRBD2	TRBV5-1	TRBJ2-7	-	TGCGCCAGCAGCTCACCGACTAGCGGGAACTACGAGCAGTACTTC	CASSSPTSGNYEQYF
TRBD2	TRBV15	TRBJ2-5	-	TGTGCCACCAGCGCGGGAGTTGAGACCCAGTACTTC	CATSAGVETQYF
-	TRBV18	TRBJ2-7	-	TGTGCCAGCTCACCTGCGGAGCGGGACAGGTTATACTTC	CASSPAERDRLYF
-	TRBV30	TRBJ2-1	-	TGTGCCTGGAGGGGGCGGGATGTGAACCACCTCTACAATGAGCAGTTCTTC	CAWRGRDVNHLYNEQFF
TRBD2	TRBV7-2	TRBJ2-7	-	TGTGCCAGCAGCGCTCTGACTAGCGGGGGCACCGAGCAGTACTTC	CASSALTSGGTEQYF
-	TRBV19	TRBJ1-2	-	TGTGCCAGTAGCTATCAACCAGGGGCTCCGTCGGGCTACACCTTC	CASSYQPGAPSGYTF
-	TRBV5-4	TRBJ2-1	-	TGTGCCAGCAGCGATCAGGGCTTTGCCTACAATGAGCAGTTCTTC	CASSDQGFAYNEQFF
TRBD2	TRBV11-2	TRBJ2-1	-	TGTGCCAGCAGCTTTCAGCGGGATATAGGTGAGCAGTTCTTC	CASSFQRDIGEQFF
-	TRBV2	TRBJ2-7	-	TGTGCCAGCAGTGAGCGATACTACGAGCAGTACTTC	CASSERYYEQYF
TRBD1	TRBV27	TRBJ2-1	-	TGTGCCAGCAGCCTACAGGGGGCGAGGAATGAGCAGTTCTTC	CASSLQGARNEQFF
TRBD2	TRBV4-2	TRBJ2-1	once	TGTGCCAGCAGCCAAGCAAGCGGGAGGCCCAATGAGCAGTTCTTC	CASSQASGRPNEQFF
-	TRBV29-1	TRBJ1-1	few	TGCAGCGTGACAGTTACCACTGAAGCTTTCTTT	CSVTVTTEAFF
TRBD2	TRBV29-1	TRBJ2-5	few	TGCAGCGTTGCCGGACTAGCAAGGGAGACCCAGTACTTC	CSVAGLARETQYF
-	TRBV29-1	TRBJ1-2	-	TGCAGCGTTGTAAGGCAGCAAGGGGCTTACACCTTC	CSVVRQQGAYTF
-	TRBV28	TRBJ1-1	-	TGTGCCAGCTCCAGCTCGGGGAACACTGAAGCTTTCTTT	CASSSSGNTEAFF